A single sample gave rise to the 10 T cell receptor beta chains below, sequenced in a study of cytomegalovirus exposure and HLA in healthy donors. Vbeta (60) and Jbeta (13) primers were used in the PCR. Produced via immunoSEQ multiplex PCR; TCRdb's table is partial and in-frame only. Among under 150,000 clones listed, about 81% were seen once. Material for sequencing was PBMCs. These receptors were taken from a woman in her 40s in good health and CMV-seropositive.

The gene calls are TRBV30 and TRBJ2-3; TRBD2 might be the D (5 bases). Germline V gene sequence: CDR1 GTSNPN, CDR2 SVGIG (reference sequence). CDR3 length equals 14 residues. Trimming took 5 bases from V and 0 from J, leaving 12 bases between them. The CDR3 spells CAWGGMTSTDTQYF. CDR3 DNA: TGTGCCTGGGGAGGTATGACTAGCACAGATACGCAGTATTTT.

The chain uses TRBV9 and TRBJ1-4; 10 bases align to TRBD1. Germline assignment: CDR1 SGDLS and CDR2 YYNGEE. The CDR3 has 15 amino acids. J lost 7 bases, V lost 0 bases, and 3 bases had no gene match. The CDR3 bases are TGTGCCAGCAGCGTAGGGACAGGGGGAGGTGAAAAACTGTTTTTT. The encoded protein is CASSVGTGGGEKLFF.

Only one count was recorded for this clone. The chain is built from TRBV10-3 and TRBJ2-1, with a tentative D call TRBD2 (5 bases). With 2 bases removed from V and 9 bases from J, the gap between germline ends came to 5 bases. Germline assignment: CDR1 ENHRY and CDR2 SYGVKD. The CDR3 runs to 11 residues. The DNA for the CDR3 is TGTGCCATCAGTGAGGCGGGTGAGCAGTTCTTC. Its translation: CAISEAGEQFF.

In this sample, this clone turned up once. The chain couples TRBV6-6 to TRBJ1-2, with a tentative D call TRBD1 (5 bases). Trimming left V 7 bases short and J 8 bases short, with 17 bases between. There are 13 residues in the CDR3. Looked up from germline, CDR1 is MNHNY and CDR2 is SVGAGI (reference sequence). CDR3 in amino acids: CASTGRDLSGYTF. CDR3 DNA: TGTGCCAGCACCGGCCGGGACTTGTCGGGCTACACCTTC.

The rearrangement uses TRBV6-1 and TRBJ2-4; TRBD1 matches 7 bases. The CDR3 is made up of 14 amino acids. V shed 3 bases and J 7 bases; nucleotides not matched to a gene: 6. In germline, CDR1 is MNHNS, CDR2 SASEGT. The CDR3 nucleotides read TGTGCCAGCAGTGACGACAGGGTTTCGAACATTCAGTACTTC. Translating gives CASSDDRVSNIQYF.

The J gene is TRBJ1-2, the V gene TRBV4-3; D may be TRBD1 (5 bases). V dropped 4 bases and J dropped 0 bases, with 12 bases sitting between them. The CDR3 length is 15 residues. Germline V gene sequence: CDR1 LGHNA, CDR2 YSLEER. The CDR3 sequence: CASSRGRISNYGYTF. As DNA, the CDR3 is TGCGCCAGCAGCCGGGGGAGGATTTCTAACTATGGCTACACCTTC.

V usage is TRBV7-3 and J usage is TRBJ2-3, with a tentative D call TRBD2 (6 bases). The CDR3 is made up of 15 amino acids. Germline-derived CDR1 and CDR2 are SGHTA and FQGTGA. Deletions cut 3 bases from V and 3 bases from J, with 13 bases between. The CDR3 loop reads CASSLGPTRTDTQYF. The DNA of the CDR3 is TGTGCCAGCAGCTTGGGACCGACTAGAACAGATACGCAGTATTTT.

CDR3 protein: CASSVEATSGGALLGPETQYF. DNA of the CDR3: TGTGCCAGCAGCGTAGAGGCGACTAGCGGGGGGGCGTTGCTTGGTCCGGAGACCCAGTACTTC. The V gene is TRBV9, the J gene TRBJ2-5; TRBD2 aligns across 14 bases. Germline V gives CDR1 SGDLS, CDR2 YYNGEE. The CDR3 runs to 21 residues. The trim removed 0 bases at V and 5 bases at J, leaving 18 bases unmatched.

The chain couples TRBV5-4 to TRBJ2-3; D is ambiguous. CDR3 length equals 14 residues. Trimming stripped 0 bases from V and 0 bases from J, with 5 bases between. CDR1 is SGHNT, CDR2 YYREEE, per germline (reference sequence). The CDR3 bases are TGTGCCAGCAGCTTGGGCGAGAGCACAGATACGCAGTATTTT. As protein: CASSLGESTDTQYF.

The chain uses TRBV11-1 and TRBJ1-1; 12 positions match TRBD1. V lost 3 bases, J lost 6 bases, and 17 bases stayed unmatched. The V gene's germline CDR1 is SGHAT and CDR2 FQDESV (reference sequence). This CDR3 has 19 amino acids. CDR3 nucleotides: TGTGCCAGCAGCTTCTCTCCGGGACAGGGGGCTGGGCAAATCCCTGAAGCTTTCTTT. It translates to CASSFSPGQGAGQIPEAFF.